This T cell receptor beta chain was sequenced for a study of early T cells in non-severe SARS-CoV-2 infection. The sample holds many counts of this clonotype. The CDR3 extends over 15 amino acids. Trimming cost V 0 bases and J 0 bases, with 7 bases left between them. Germline CDR1 is SGHVS and CDR2 is FNYEAQ. Unique molecular identifiers tagged individual cDNA molecules. A single record per CDR3 protein comes from TCRdb applying MiXCR to the 5' RACE reads. The sample has some 38,000 distinct CDR3 sequences, 3% to 4.5% seen once. The source material was whole blood. The chain has TRBV7-6 and TRBJ2-3, with D unclear. The sequence derives from an adult who was a healthcare worker with PCR-confirmed SARS-CoV-2 infection or an uninfected control (not recorded which). The DNA of the CDR3 is TGTGCCAGCAGCTTAGCCCCAGACAGCACAGATACGCAGTATTTT. Amino acids: CASSLAPDSTDTQYF.